The 15 T cell receptor beta chains listed next were all sequenced from one sample in a study of blood T cell repertoires in COVID-19. The table came from immunoSEQ multiplex PCR; TCRdb's copy has only in-frame clones and leaves some out. This sample yields hundreds of thousands of clones, of which about 84% are seen a single time; approximately 4.3% belongs to the top ten. Sequencing used PBMCs or T cells enriched from blood (not recorded which). All receptors come from a man aged 30 to 45 with acute COVID-19.

J is TRBJ2-7 and V is TRBV5-1; D is possibly TRBD1 (6 bases). The ends were cut back, 4 bases at V and 6 bases at J, with 17 bases in the middle. The germline V gene encodes CDR1 SGHRS and CDR2 YFSETQ. The CDR3 spans 14 residues. CDR3 region: CASSITQGISEQYF. CDR3 sequence (DNA): TGCGCCAGCAGCATAACACAGGGCATCAGCGAGCAGTACTTC.

The chain combines TRBV5-4 with TRBJ2-1, with 8 bases that match TRBD2. The length of the CDR3 is 15 residues. CDR1 and CDR2 from the germline V gene are SGHNT and YYREEE (reference sequence). V shed 0 bases, J shed 5 bases, and the junction held 4 bases outside the gene matches. The CDR3 sequence is CASSLAGGGHNEQFF. CDR3 nucleotides: TGTGCCAGCAGCTTGGCGGGAGGGGGACACAATGAGCAGTTCTTC.

This clone has a single count. J is TRBJ1-3 and V is TRBV7-9; possible D gene TRBD1, 5 bases. The V end lost 0 bases, the J end lost 0 bases, and 15 bases lay between the germline ends. The CDR3 is made up of 18 amino acids. The germline V gene encodes CDR1 SEHNR and CDR2 FQNEAQ (reference sequence). CDR3 in amino acids: CASSLAMQGLNSGNTIYF. DNA of the CDR3: TGTGCCAGCAGCTTAGCGATGCAGGGACTAAACTCTGGAAACACCATATATTTT.

The genes are TRBV24-1 and TRBJ2-5; 7 nucleotides align to TRBD1. CDR1 and CDR2 from the germline V gene are KGHDR and SFDVKD. With V trimmed by 12 bases and J by 2 bases, 5 bases remained unmatched. There are 12 residues in the CDR3. CDR3: CAASGQQETQYF. The CDR3 nucleotides read TGTGCCGCATCGGGACAGCAAGAGACCCAGTACTTC.

This clone was observed at least ten times. V usage is TRBV6-5 and J usage is TRBJ2-1, with TRBD1 as a possible D gene (6 bases). Germline V gene data show CDR1 as MNHEY and CDR2 as SVGAGI. CDR3 size: 14 residues. With 7 bases removed from V and 9 bases from J, the gap between germline ends came to 19 bases. The CDR3 DNA sequence: TGTGCCAGCAAGTCGCATCTAGGGGGAATTGAGCAGTTCTTC. Residues: CASKSHLGGIEQFF.

The table lists this clone with a count of one. This rearrangement joins TRBV3-1 (or the pseudogene TRBV3-2) to TRBJ2-7, with D possibly TRBD1 on 5 matching bases. Trimming stripped 3 bases from V and 2 bases from J, with 14 bases between. The germline V gene has CDR1 LGHDT and CDR2 YNNKEL (reference sequence). CDR3 size: 15 residues. In nucleotides, the CDR3 is TGTGCCAGCAGCCAGACAGCCAGGGTGACCTACGAGCAGTACTTC. Its translation: CASSQTARVTYEQYF.

V usage is TRBV19 and J usage is TRBJ1-2; the match to TRBD1 covers 8 bases. This CDR3 region has 13 residues. The V gene's germline CDR1 is LNHDA and CDR2 SQIVND (reference sequence). Unmatched junction bases numbered 11, after V lost 10 bases and J lost 7 bases. CDR3 DNA sequence: TGTGCCACTACAGGGGGGGACTTGTCTGGCTACACCTTC. It is translated as CATTGGDLSGYTF.

The chain combines TRBV7-9 with TRBJ1-1; TRBD1 is a possible D gene (6 bases). The CDR3 extends over 16 amino acids. From germline, CDR1 is SEHNR and CDR2 FQNEAQ (reference sequence). V gave up 2 bases and J gave up 0 bases, with 13 bases separating them. CDR3 nucleotides: TGTGCCAGCAGCTTATTGGACAGTTCCATGAACACTGAAGCTTTCTTT. Its translation is CASSLLDSSMNTEAFF.

This clone is a singleton in its sample. The chain employs TRBV28 and TRBJ1-4; weak D call: TRBD1 (6 bases). CDR1 is MDHEN, CDR2 SYDVKM, per germline. This CDR3 has 17 amino acids. V was pared by 7 bases and J by 0 bases, with 18 bases between. The CDR3 DNA is TGTGCCAGCAAGGGGGGGACGGGGCCAGCAACTAATGAAAAACTGTTTTTT. This encodes CASKGGTGPATNEKLFF.

The rearrangement links TRBV12-5 to TRBJ2-7, with 12 bases matching TRBD1. Trimming took 5 bases from V and 6 from J; bases not matched to a gene: 5. CDR3 length: 14 residues. In germline, CDR1 is LGHNT, CDR2 FRNRAP. DNA for the CDR3: TGTGCTAGTGGTCGCCCGGGACAGGGGGCCGAGCAGTACTTC. It encodes CASGRPGQGAEQYF. The whole variable domain, remainder taken from reference TRBV12-5 and TRBJ2-7, is DARVTQTPRHKVTEMGQEVTMRCQPILGHNTVFWYRQTMMQGLELLAYFRNRAPLDDSGMPKDRFSAEMPDATLATLKIQPSEPRDSAVYFCASGRPGQGAEQYFGPGTRLTVT.

J is TRBJ2-1 and V is TRBV2; 8 bases are shared with TRBD2. CDR1 is SNHLY and CDR2 is FYNNEI in the germline V gene. This CDR3 is 14 amino acids long. Germline trimming cut 3 bases from V and 6 bases from J; bases unmatched to any gene: 4. The chain's CDR3 is CASSEGLVINEQFF. CDR3 nucleotides: TGTGCCAGCAGTGAGGGACTAGTCATCAATGAGCAGTTCTTC.

J is TRBJ1-5 and V is TRBV6-5; TRBD1 agrees at 10 bases. The CDR3 totals 15 residues. Per germline, CDR1 MNHEY and CDR2 SVGAGI. V shed 6 bases, J shed 3 bases, and the junction held 5 bases outside the gene matches. The CDR3 spells CASSMGQGSNQPQHF. In DNA form, the CDR3 reads TGTGCCAGCAGCATGGGACAGGGGTCCAATCAGCCCCAGCATTTT.

The chain combines TRBV19 with TRBJ1-1, with D perhaps matching TRBD1 (5 bases). Per the germline V gene, CDR1 is LNHDA and CDR2 is SQIVND (reference sequence). This CDR3 has 14 residues. The germline V and J ends were trimmed by 8 bases and 3 bases, with 16 bases remaining between them. The DNA for the CDR3 is TGTGCCAGTCGCCTTCCTGGGGGGTACACTGAAGCTTTCTTT. Residues: CASRLPGGYTEAFF.

This rearrangement joins TRBV6-4 to TRBJ2-3, with 10 bases that match TRBD2. The CDR3 has 15 residues. V lost 2 bases and J lost 4; bases outside the gene matches: 3. The germline V gene encodes CDR1 MRHNA and CDR2 SNTAGT. CDR3 in DNA: TGTGCCAGCAGTGACAAGCGGGGGGGCCCAGATACGCAGTATTTT. Translation: CASSDKRGGPDTQYF.

This clone was counted once. The chain carries TRBV10-2 and TRBJ2-3; tentatively, D is TRBD1 (6 bases). Germline assignment: CDR1 WSHSY and CDR2 SAAADI. The V end lost 9 bases, the J end lost 0 bases, and 13 bases lay between the germline ends. The CDR3 runs 14 residues. CDR3 residues: CASRDISSTDTQYF. DNA of the CDR3: TGCGCCAGTAGGGACATATCGAGCACAGATACGCAGTATTTT.